This record concerns one T cell receptor (beta chain) sequence. This sample is part of a study of blood T cell repertoires in COVID-19. The overall study: Italy, Spain and the United States were the sources of the convalescent and acute COVID-19 samples. The analysed material was cDNA or gDNA that came from T cells, B-cell-depleted T cells, or PBMCs.

Data came from immunoSEQ multiplex PCR; TCRdb stores just in-frame clones and leaves some out. The data hold roughly 430,000 clones, with approximately 91% observed a single time. Enrolled through a virtual design, the participants were between 18 and 89 years of age and came from some 26 US areas. The germline gives CDR1 SGHRS, CDR2 YFSETQ. V gave up 4 bases and J gave up 3 bases; unmatched junction bases: 8. The CDR3 has 15 amino acids. The sequence was obtained from a woman aged 40 to 49 with acute COVID-19. Input material: PBMCs or T cells enriched from blood (not recorded which). The genes are TRBV5-1 and TRBJ2-7; 9 nucleotides line up with TRBD1. Written as DNA, the CDR3 is TGCGCCAGCAGCGAGGGACAGGGTGGTTTCTACGAGCAGTACTTC. Protein product: CASSEGQGGFYEQYF.